The sequence of this T cell receptor (beta chain) was determined in a study of CD8+CD57+ T cells in acquired aplastic anemia. CDR1 and CDR2 (germline): SGDLS, YYNGEE. With V trimmed by 7 bases and J by 3 bases, 3 bases remained unmatched. The length of the CDR3 is 14 residues. Genomic DNA served as template for TCR beta VDJ and CDR3 profiling. A single record per CDR3 protein comes from TCRdb applying MiXCR to the reads. The table includes some 180,000 distinct CDR3 sequences, 46% detected once. Sequences were obtained from sorted CD4+, CD8+, or CD8+CD57+ T cells (not recorded which) from PBMCs. V usage is TRBV9 and J usage is TRBJ2-3, with 12 bases fitting TRBD2. This clonotype was obtained from a human donor in good health. CDR3: CASATSGSTDTQYF. The CDR3 DNA sequence: TGTGCCAGCGCGACTAGCGGGAGTACAGATACGCAGTATTTT.